This T cell receptor (beta chain) was documented in a study of regulatory T cells in long-lasting Graves disease. Arm-PCR with iRepertoire HTBI primers amplified the CDR3 regions for these TCR beta libraries. TCRdb fed the multiplex PCR reads into MiXCR, producing one record per CDR3 protein. This sample has hundreds of thousands of distinct CDR3 sequences, with about 22% found just once. With regard to this clonotype: The antigen remains undetermined.

The V segment lost 5 bases and the J segment 7 bases; nucleotides outside the gene matches: 11. The CDR3 contains 16 residues. The V gene's germline CDR1 is SGHTA and CDR2 FQGNSA. Time point of the sample: persistent/refractory GD, antithyroid drugs over 5 years with positive TRAb. Construction of the TCR library relied on RNA isolated from PBMCs. General study findings and limits: Persistent cases favored TRBV28, TRBJ1-2 and TRBJ2-5.

The rearrangement links TRBV7-2 to TRBJ2-1, with 10 bases that match TRBD2. The receptor was derived from a female donor with Graves disease. The source material was peripheral blood mononuclear cells (PBMCs), sampled when the disease was refractory, from a patient treated with antithyroid drugs. This chain's CDR3 is CASSPRRASGRNEQFF. The CDR3 bases are TGTGCCAGCAGCCCCCGACGGGCTAGCGGGAGAAATGAGCAGTTCTTC.